This T cell receptor beta chain was recovered during a study of shared clonotypes between healthy human individuals. Study results and caveats: Among non-shared clonotypes, generation probabilities were lower than among those shared by all four donors. Sequencing depth was predicted to influence how clonotypes are shared among donors. When naive CD4 clonotypes were compared across a few donors, about 4.9% were shared. Larger estimated richness was generally recorded for naive subsets relative to memory subsets.

Positively selected for CCR7, the CD45RO-negative cells used as naive CD8 cells excluded terminally differentiated effector memory CD45RA+ cells. V was pared by 0 bases and J by 4 bases, with 7 bases of the junction left unmatched. This CDR3 region has 18 residues. Germline CDR1 SGDLS, CDR2 YYNGEE. Clones were sequenced by immunoSEQ multiplex PCR, and TCRdb holds only the in-frame ones, with some missing. Of around 650,000 clones detected, roughly 95% appear once; the ten largest clones hold roughly 0.12%. Remarks on this clone: The target antigen is unknown.

Sample: naive CD8+ T cells sorted from blood. The source of this sequence is a woman aged 30 to 39 in good health. The rearrangement links TRBV9 to TRBJ2-3; 14 bases are shared with TRBD2. The CDR3 spells CASSVAGTSGSRADTQYF. CDR3 DNA sequence: TGTGCCAGCAGCGTAGCCGGGACTAGCGGGAGTAGGGCAGATACGCAGTATTTT. Based on the CDR3 plus reference TRBV9 and TRBJ2-3, the full variable domain is DSGVTQTPKHLITATGQRVTLRCSPRSGDLSVYWYQQSLDQGLQFLIQYYNGEERAKGNILERFSAQQFPDLHSELNLSSLELGDSALYFCASSVAGTSGSRADTQYFGPGTRLTVL.